This T cell receptor (beta chain) was obtained from a study of cytomegalovirus exposure and HLA in healthy donors. Primers: 60 Vbeta forward and 13 Jbeta reverse. Assay used: immunoSEQ multiplex PCR; TCRdb lists only in-frame clones, some missing. The table records a few hundred thousand clones, roughly four fifths of them present only once. Germline V gives CDR1 SGHTA, CDR2 FQGNSA. The CDR3 has 15 amino acids. V lost 1 base to trimming and J lost 4 bases; unmatched junction nucleotides: 5. This TCR came from a woman aged 40 to 55 in good health and CMV-seronegative. Source material: PBMCs. The gene calls are TRBV7-2 and TRBJ1-2, with 8 bases that match TRBD1. CDR3 residues: CASSLEQGEIYGYTF. CDR3 DNA sequence: TGTGCCAGCAGCTTAGAACAGGGGGAAATCTATGGCTACACCTTC.